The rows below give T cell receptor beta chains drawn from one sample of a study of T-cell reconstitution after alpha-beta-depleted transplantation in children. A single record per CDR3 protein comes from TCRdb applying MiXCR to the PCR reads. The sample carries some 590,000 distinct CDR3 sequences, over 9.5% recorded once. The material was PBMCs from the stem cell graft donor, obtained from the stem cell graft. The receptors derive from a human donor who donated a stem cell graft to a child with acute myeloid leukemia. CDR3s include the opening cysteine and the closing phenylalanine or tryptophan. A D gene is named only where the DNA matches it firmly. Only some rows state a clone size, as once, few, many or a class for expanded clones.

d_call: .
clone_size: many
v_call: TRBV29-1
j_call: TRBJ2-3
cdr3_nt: TGCAGCGTTGACAGAGGGAACACAGATACGCAGTATTTT
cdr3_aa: CSVDRGNTDTQYF

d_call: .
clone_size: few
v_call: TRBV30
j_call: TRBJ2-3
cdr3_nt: TGTGCCTGTCGGACTCGTCGGAACACAGATACGCAGTATTTT
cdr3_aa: CACRTRRNTDTQYF

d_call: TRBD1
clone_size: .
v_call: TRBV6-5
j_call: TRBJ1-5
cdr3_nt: TGTGCCAGCAGTCTGGACAGGGGCCCTTGGCAGCCCCAGCATTTT
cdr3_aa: CASSLDRGPWQPQHF

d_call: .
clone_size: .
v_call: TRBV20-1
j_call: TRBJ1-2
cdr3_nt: TGCAGTGCTAGAGATTCTGGGCCAGCCGGGGGCTACACCTTC
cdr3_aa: CSARDSGPAGGYTF

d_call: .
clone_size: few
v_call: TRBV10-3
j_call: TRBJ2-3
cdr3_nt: TGTGCCATCAGTGGGATAGCGGACAATCAAGATACGCAGTATTTT
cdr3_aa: CAISGIADNQDTQYF

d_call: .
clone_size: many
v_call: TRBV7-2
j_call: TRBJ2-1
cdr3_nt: TGTGCCAGCAGATCCGACCCCCGCTCCTACAATGAGCAGTTCTTC
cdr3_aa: CASRSDPRSYNEQFF

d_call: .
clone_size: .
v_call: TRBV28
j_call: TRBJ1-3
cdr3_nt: TGTGCCAGCAGTTTAGACGGCAGGGGATCTGGAAACACCATATATTTT
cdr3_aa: CASSLDGRGSGNTIYF

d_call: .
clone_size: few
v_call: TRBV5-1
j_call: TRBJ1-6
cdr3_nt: TGCGCCAGCACTTTGTCTCTTCGTGGGCACTCCTATAATTCACCCCTCCACTTT
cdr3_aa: CASTLSLRGHSYNSPLHF

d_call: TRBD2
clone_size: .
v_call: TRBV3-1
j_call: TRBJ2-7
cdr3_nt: TGTGCCAGCAGCCAAGATTCCCCCGGGACTAGCTACTACGAGCAGTACTTC
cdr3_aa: CASSQDSPGTSYYEQYF

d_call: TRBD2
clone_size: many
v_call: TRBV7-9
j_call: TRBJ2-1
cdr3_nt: TGTGCCAGCAGCTTAAACGGACTAGCGGGCCTTCGGTATGAGCAGTTCTTC
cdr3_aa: CASSLNGLAGLRYEQFF

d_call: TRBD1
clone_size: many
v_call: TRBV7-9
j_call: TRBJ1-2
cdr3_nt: TGTGCCAGCAGCTCCGGACAGGGCCTCTATGGCTACACCTTC
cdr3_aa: CASSSGQGLYGYTF

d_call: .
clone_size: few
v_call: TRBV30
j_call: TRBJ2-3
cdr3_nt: TGTGCCTTACGATACACAGATACGCAGTATTTT
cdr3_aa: CALRYTDTQYF

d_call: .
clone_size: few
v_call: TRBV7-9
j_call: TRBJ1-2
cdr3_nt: TGTGCCAGCAGCTCTGGGGAAACGGGCTACACCTTC
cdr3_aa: CASSSGETGYTF

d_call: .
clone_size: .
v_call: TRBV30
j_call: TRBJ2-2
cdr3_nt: TGTGCCTGGGGAGGACCGAACACCGGGGAGCTGTTTTTT
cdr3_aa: CAWGGPNTGELFF

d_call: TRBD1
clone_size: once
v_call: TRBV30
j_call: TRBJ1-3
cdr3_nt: TGTGCCTGGGGACAGGGAAGCGGAAACACCATATATTTT
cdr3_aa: CAWGQGSGNTIYF

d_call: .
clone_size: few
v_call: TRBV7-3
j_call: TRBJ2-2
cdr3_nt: TGTGCCAGCAGCGTCCTAGACACCGGGGAGCTGTTTTTT
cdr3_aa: CASSVLDTGELFF

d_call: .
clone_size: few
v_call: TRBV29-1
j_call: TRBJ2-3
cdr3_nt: TGCAGCTCTCAGCGGGCCAGCACAGATACGCAGTATTTT
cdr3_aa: CSSQRASTDTQYF

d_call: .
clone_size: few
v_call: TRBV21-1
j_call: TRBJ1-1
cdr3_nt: TGTGCCAGCAGTTCTCTTCATACAGAGAACACTGAAGCTTTCTTT
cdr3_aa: CASSSLHTENTEAFF

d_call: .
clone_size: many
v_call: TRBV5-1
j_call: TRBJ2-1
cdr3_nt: TGCGCCAGCAGCTTGGCTACGGGCCCTGAGCAGTTCTTC
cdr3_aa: CASSLATGPEQFF

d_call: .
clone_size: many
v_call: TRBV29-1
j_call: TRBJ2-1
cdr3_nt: TGCAGCGTGCAAACAGGGAACGAGCAGTTCTTC
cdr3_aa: CSVQTGNEQFF

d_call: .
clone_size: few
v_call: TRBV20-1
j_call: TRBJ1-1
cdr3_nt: TGCAGTGCTAGTAGGGCAGACACTGAAGCTTTCTTT
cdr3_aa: CSASRADTEAFF

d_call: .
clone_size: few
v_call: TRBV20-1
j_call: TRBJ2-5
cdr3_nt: TGCAGTGGCTCAGACTCAGGGCAGGGGACCCAGTACTTC
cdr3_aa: CSGSDSGQGTQYF

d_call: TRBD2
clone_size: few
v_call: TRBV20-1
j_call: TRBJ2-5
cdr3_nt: TGCAGTGCTAGGGAGGGGACTAGCGGCAACCAAGAGAACCAGTACTTC
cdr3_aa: CSAREGTSGNQENQYF

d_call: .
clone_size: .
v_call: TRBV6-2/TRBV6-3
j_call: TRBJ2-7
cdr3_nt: TGTGCCAGCAGTTACTGCCATCCCGGGTGTCAGCAGTACTTC
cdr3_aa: CASSYCHPGCQQYF

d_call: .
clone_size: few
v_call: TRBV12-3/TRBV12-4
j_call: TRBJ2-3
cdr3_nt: TGTGCCAGCAGTCCCATGATACGCACAGATACGCAGTATTTT
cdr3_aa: CASSPMIRTDTQYF

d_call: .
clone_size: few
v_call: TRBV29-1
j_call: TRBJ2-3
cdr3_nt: TGCAGCGGGGGGAGAGGCACAGATACGCAGTATTTT
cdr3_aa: CSGGRGTDTQYF

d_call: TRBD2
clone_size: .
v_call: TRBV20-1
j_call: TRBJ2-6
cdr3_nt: TGCAGTGCCCCCGTGCTAGCGGGAGTTTATGGGGCCAACGTCCTGACTTTC
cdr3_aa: CSAPVLAGVYGANVLTF

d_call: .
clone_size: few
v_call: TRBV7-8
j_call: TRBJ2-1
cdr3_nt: TGTGCCAGCAGCCTTACCGAGGACAGATCCTACAATGAGCAGTTCTTC
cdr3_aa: CASSLTEDRSYNEQFF

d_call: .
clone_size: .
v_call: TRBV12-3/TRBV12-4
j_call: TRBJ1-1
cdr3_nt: TGTGCCAGCACCCCTGGGGGGTGGGAGAACACTGAAGCTTTCTTT
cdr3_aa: CASTPGGWENTEAFF

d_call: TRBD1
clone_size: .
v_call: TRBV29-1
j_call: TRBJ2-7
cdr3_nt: TGCAGCGTCACCGGGACAGGCTACGAGCAGTACTTC
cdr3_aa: CSVTGTGYEQYF

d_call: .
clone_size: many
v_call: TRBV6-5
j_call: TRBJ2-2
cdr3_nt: TGTGCCAGCAGCTACAGGCGGACTGTGAACACCGGGGAGCTGTTTTTT
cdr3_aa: CASSYRRTVNTGELFF

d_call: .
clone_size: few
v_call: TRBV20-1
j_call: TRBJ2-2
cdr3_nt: TGCAGTGCTAGAGATCCCAGGGCACCGACCGGGGAGCTGTTTTTT
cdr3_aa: CSARDPRAPTGELFF

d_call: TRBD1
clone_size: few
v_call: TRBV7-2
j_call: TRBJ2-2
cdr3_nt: TGTGCCAGCAGCGCTCAGGGGGTCTCCATTAGGGAGCTGTTTTTT
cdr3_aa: CASSAQGVSIRELFF

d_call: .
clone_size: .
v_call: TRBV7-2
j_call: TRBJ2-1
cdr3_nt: TGTGCCAGCAGCTTATCGGGGCATGAGCAGTTCTTC
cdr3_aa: CASSLSGHEQFF

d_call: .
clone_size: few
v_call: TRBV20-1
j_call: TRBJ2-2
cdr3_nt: TGCAGTGCTAGAACTCATCACACACCCGGGGAGCTGTTTTTT
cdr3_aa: CSARTHHTPGELFF

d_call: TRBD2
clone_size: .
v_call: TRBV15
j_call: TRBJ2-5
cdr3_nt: TGTGCCACCAGCAGAGATAGGGCGGGAGTTGATGAGACCCAGTACTTC
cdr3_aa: CATSRDRAGVDETQYF